Each of the 29 T cell receptor beta chains below was sequenced from the same sample in a study of blood T cell repertoires in COVID-19. Some clones are missing from TCRdb's copy, which holds only in-frame ones; the method was immunoSEQ multiplex PCR. In the table there are some 160,000 clones, about 85% of which are singletons. The sequenced sample was peripheral blood. The receptors shown here come from a man aged 65-85 years who had recovered from COVID-19.

Remarks on this clone: The junction shows a germline mismatch at one end, possibly a read error. The J gene is TRBJ2-7, the V gene TRBV6-5; D may be TRBD2 (7 bases). The CDR3 sequence is 13 residues long. Germline CDR1 reads MNHEY; CDR2 reads SVGAGI. DNA of the CDR3: TGTGCCAGCAGGCCCGGGGGGCGCCCGCACGAGGACTTC. Translation gives CASRPGGRPHEDF.

The gene calls are TRBV5-1 and TRBJ2-7, with D perhaps TRBD2 (5 bases). With 1 base removed from V and 7 bases from J, the gap between germline ends came to 9 bases. The germline CDR1 and CDR2 sequences are SGHRS and YFSETQ. This CDR3 comprises 12 residues. The CDR3 DNA follows: TGCGCCAGCAGCTTGTTTGGGGAGGAGCAGTACTTC. Translation: CASSLFGEEQYF. Full variable domain (outside the CDR3, taken from reference TRBV5-1 and TRBJ2-7): KAGVTQTPRYLIKTRGQQVTLSCSPISGHRSVSWYQQTPGQGLQFLFEYFSETQRNKGNFPGRFSGRQFSNSRSEMNVSTLELGDSALYLCASSLFGEEQYFGPGTRLTVT.

This clone was counted once. V usage is TRBV29-1 and J usage is TRBJ1-2, with 8 bases lining up with TRBD1. CDR3 length equals 12 residues. Trimming removed 7 bases from V and 6 bases from J; junction bases left unmatched: 7. The germline gives CDR1 SQVTM, CDR2 ANQGSEA. The CDR3: CSARTGMNGYTF. DNA for the CDR3: TGCAGCGCCCGGACAGGGATGAATGGCTACACCTTC.

The V call is TRBV4-3, the J call TRBJ2-7; 11 bases align to TRBD1. This CDR3 spans 16 amino acids. The J segment lost 6 bases and the V segment lost 1 base, leaving 8 bases of the junction unmatched. Germline loops: CDR1 LGHNA, CDR2 YSLEER. The CDR3 DNA follows: TGCGCCAGCAGCCAAGTTTGGGGACAGGGGGATTCCGAGCAGTACTTC. It yields the protein CASSQVWGQGDSEQYF.

CDR3 residues: CASSEGQGADMETQYF. For the CDR3, the DNA is TGTGCCAGCAGTGAGGGACAGGGGGCGGATATGGAGACCCAGTACTTC. The V and J genes are TRBV6-1 and TRBJ2-5; TRBD1 matches at 12 bases. J was trimmed by 5 bases and V by 3 bases; bases with no gene match: 7. Germline assignment: CDR1 MNHNS and CDR2 SASEGT. The CDR3 loop spans 16 amino acids.

The chain joins TRBV12-5 to TRBJ2-1; no firm D call. V was pared by 3 bases and J by 4 bases, with 22 bases between. The CDR3 contains 18 residues. Germline values: CDR1 LGHNT, CDR2 FRNRAP. CDR3 in DNA: TGTGCTAGTGGTTTATATTCACCGGGTGGTAGGAATTACAATGAGCAGTTCTTC. Translating it yields CASGLYSPGGRNYNEQFF.

This clone was seen only a few times. J is TRBJ1-2 and V is TRBV12-3 or TRBV12-4, with TRBD1 as a possible D gene (6 bases). The CDR3 is 12 amino acids. Trimming removed 3 bases at V and 8 bases at J, with 10 bases between. In nucleotides, the CDR3 is TGTGCCAGCAGTTTCCTACAGGGAGGCTACACCTTC. It codes for CASSFLQGGYTF.

The chain combines TRBV7-2 with TRBJ2-7; the match to TRBD2 covers 9 bases. The V segment lost 3 bases and the J segment 0 bases; nucleotides outside the gene matches: 6. CDR1 and CDR2 from the germline V gene are SGHTA and FQGNSA. The CDR3 has 16 amino acids. The DNA for the CDR3 is TGTGCCAGCAGCTTTAGCGGGAGCCAATACTCCTACGAGCAGTACTTC. Amino acids: CASSFSGSQYSYEQYF.

CDR3 sequence reads: CASSFTTGSSGNTIYF. DNA of the CDR3: TGTGCCAGCAGCTTCACGACAGGGAGCTCTGGAAACACCATATATTTT. The chain is built from TRBV9 and TRBJ1-3; 7 bases line up with TRBD1. CDR1 is SGDLS, CDR2 YYNGEE, per germline. V gave up 4 bases and J gave up 0 bases; unmatched junction bases: 7. This CDR3 is built from 16 residues.

The chain carries TRBV19 and TRBJ2-7; 7 bases line up with TRBD1. The CDR3 sequence is 13 residues long. Looked up from germline, CDR1 is LNHDA and CDR2 is SQIVND (reference sequence). V trimming: 6 bases; J trimming: 2 bases; junction bases outside the gene matches: 4. CDR3 DNA: TGTGCCAGTAGCCGGGACAGCACCTACGAGCAGTACTTC. Its protein product is CASSRDSTYEQYF.

This chain links TRBV6-2 or TRBV6-3 with TRBJ2-7, with D maybe TRBD1 (6 bases). The germline V gene encodes CDR1 MNHEY and CDR2 SVGEGT. With 5 bases removed from V and 1 base from J, the gap between germline ends came to 15 bases. This CDR3 comprises 15 residues. The CDR3 DNA sequence: TGTGCCAGCAGTGATGGGACACGTACGTCCTACGAGCAGTACTTC. As protein: CASSDGTRTSYEQYF.

This chain uses TRBV12-5 with TRBJ2-1, with D possibly TRBD2 on 5 matching bases. V was trimmed by 1 base and J by 0 bases, leaving 7 bases between them. In germline, CDR1 is LGHNT, CDR2 FRNRAP. This CDR3 is built from 15 residues. CDR3 sequence reads: CASGLGRVSYNEQFF. The CDR3 region has the DNA TGTGCTAGTGGTTTGGGGCGGGTCTCCTACAATGAGCAGTTCTTC.

The V gene is TRBV5-6, the J gene TRBJ1-4, with D possibly being TRBD1 (6 bases). Germline V gene lookup returns CDR1 SGHDT and CDR2 YYEEEE. The V and J ends lost 2 bases and 0 bases respectively, with 17 bases between them. The CDR3 runs to 18 residues. Here the CDR3 reads CASSFGFQGFTTNEKLFF. As DNA, the CDR3 is TGTGCCAGCAGCTTTGGGTTTCAGGGGTTCACAACTAATGAAAAACTGTTTTTT. Together with reference TRBV5-6 and TRBJ1-4, the CDR3 gives the full variable domain: DAGVTQSPTHLIKTRGQQVTLRCSPKSGHDTVSWYQQALGQGPQFIFQYYEEEERQRGNFPDRFSGHQFPNYSSELNVNALLLGDSALYLCASSFGFQGFTTNEKLFFGSGTQLSVL.

The gene calls are TRBV7-2 and TRBJ2-7; 8 bases fit TRBD2. J gave up 9 bases and V 4 bases, and 11 bases lay outside the gene matches. Germline CDR1 and CDR2: SGHTA and FQGNSA. The CDR3 is 14 amino acids. CDR3 loop: CASSSPGLGHWQYF. The CDR3, as DNA: TGTGCCAGCAGCTCCCCGGGACTAGGTCATTGGCAGTACTTC.

The chain joins TRBV6-5 to TRBJ2-7, with 7 positions matching TRBD2. The J segment lost 6 bases and the V segment lost 7 bases, leaving 12 bases of the junction unmatched. This CDR3 has 14 amino acids. The V gene's germline CDR1 is MNHEY and CDR2 SVGAGI. The chain's CDR3 is CASNPGRPSGEQYF. CDR3 nucleotides: TGTGCCAGCAATCCCGGGAGGCCCTCAGGCGAGCAGTACTTC.

The chain carries TRBV14 and TRBJ1-6; perhaps TRBD1 as D (6 bases). V lost 3 bases to trimming and J lost 6 bases, with 12 bases between them. The CDR3 totals 15 residues. Germline-derived CDR1 and CDR2 are SGHDN and FVKESK. The CDR3 sequence: CASSQRGLRNSPLHF. Written as DNA, the CDR3 is TGTGCCAGCAGCCAGAGGGGGTTGCGTAATTCACCCCTCCACTTT.

DNA of the CDR3: TGTGCCTGGAGTAACGGAGGTGATCAGCCCCAGCATTTT. Residues: CAWSNGGDQPQHF. The rearrangement links TRBV30 to TRBJ1-5, with D hard to call. V lost 2 bases to trimming and J lost 5 bases, with 10 bases between them. There are 13 residues in the CDR3. CDR1 and CDR2 from the germline V gene are GTSNPN and SVGIG (reference sequence).

This CDR3 reads CASSSLIGSGRAVQYF. CDR3 nucleotides: TGTGCCAGCAGCTCCCTCATCGGTAGCGGGAGGGCGGTGCAGTACTTC. This rearrangement joins TRBV7-8 to TRBJ2-7, with 11 bases lining up with TRBD2. V dropped 4 bases and J dropped 9; count of bases not matched to a gene: 14. The CDR3 is 16 amino acids. Germline assignment: CDR1 SGHVS and CDR2 FQNEAQ. The variable domain in full, completed from reference TRBV7-8 and TRBJ2-7, reads GAGVSQSPRYKVAKRGQDVALRCDPISGHVSLFWYQQALGQGPEFLTYFQNEAQLDKSGLPSDRFFAERPEGSVSTLKIQRTQQEDSAVYLCASSSLIGSGRAVQYFGPGTRLTVT.

There are a few counts of this clone. This rearrangement joins TRBV5-1 to TRBJ2-3; D gene unclear. With 9 bases removed from V and 1 base from J, the gap between germline ends came to 9 bases. The CDR3 is made up of 12 amino acids. The germline V gene has CDR1 SGHRS and CDR2 YFSETQ. CDR3 residues: CATPVRTDTQYF. The CDR3 nucleotides read TGCGCCACTCCGGTCCGCACAGATACGCAGTATTTT.

This chain uses TRBV2 with TRBJ2-5, with D possibly TRBD1 on 6 matching bases. Trimming stripped 1 base from V and 1 base from J, with 10 bases between. CDR1 and CDR2 from the germline V gene are SNHLY and FYNNEI. CDR3 length equals 15 residues. The CDR3: CASSEETTGQETQYF. The DNA for the CDR3 is TGTGCCAGCAGTGAAGAGACGACAGGCCAAGAGACCCAGTACTTC.

This sequence joins TRBV15 and TRBJ2-5, with TRBD1 matching 9 bases. The CDR3 extends over 16 amino acids. The V segment lost 0 bases and the J segment 5 bases; nucleotides outside the gene matches: 7. The germline V gene has CDR1 LNHNV and CDR2 YYDKDF (reference sequence). The CDR3 bases are TGTGCCACCAGCAGAGACCGGGACAGGGTAGGGGAGACCCAGTACTTC. It translates to CATSRDRDRVGETQYF.

The rearrangement links TRBV19 to TRBJ2-7; weak D call: TRBD2 (5 bases). The V end was cut by 5 bases, the J end by 2 bases, with 13 bases between. The CDR3 contains 14 residues. Per the germline V gene, CDR1 is LNHDA and CDR2 is SQIVND (reference sequence). This CDR3 is CASSAWTGTYEQYF. CDR3 nucleotide sequence: TGTGCCAGTAGTGCCTGGACCGGGACCTACGAGCAGTACTTC.

The V and J genes are TRBV6-5 and TRBJ1-5; the D gene is possibly TRBD1 (5 bases). CDR3 length equals 13 residues. Trimming shortened V by 7 bases and J by 2 bases, and 9 bases separated the two germline ends. Germline V gives CDR1 MNHEY, CDR2 SVGAGI. For the CDR3, the DNA is TGTGCCAGCAAAGGGGAAGGCAATCAGCCCCAGCATTTT. It yields the protein CASKGEGNQPQHF.

The chain recombines TRBV19 with TRBJ1-5; TRBD1 might be the D (6 bases). Germline V gene sequence: CDR1 LNHDA, CDR2 SQIVND (reference sequence). V was clipped by 6 bases and J by 2 bases, with 17 bases between them. This CDR3 comprises 16 residues. The CDR3: CASRTTGHRGNQPQHF. The CDR3 region has the DNA TGTGCCAGTAGGACGACGGGACACCGGGGCAATCAGCCCCAGCATTTT. Combining the CDR3 with reference TRBV19 and TRBJ1-5 gives the whole variable domain DGGITQSPKYLFRKEGQNVTLSCEQNLNHDAMYWYRQDPGQGLRLIYYSQIVNDFQKGDIAEGYSVSREKKESFPLTVTSAQKNPTAFYLCASRTTGHRGNQPQHFGDGTRLSIL.

This rearrangement joins TRBV28 to TRBJ1-1, with D possibly matching TRBD1 (5 bases). CDR3 length: 14 amino acids. CDR1 and CDR2 from the germline V gene are MDHEN and SYDVKM. Trimming shortened V by 8 bases and J by 5 bases, and 18 bases separated the two germline ends. For the CDR3, the DNA is TGTGCCAGCTTCGGGGACCTTGGGGGGACTGAAGCTTTCTTT. It is translated as CASFGDLGGTEAFF.

The rearrangement joins TRBV24-1 to TRBJ2-1; TRBD2 matches at 16 bases. The CDR3 is 17 amino acids. The germline V gene encodes CDR1 KGHDR and CDR2 SFDVKD. Trimming cost V 3 bases and J 7 bases; bases outside gene matches: 5. The CDR3 region has the DNA TGTGCCACCAGTGATCCGGGACTAGCGGGAGGGCCAAATGAGCAGTTCTTC. It yields the protein CATSDPGLAGGPNEQFF.

This clone was seen once. The chain has TRBV5-6 and TRBJ2-1; 11 bases fit TRBD2. V gave up 0 bases and J gave up 5 bases; unmatched junction bases: 7. The length of the CDR3 is 17 residues. The V gene's germline CDR1 is SGHDT and CDR2 YYEEEE. Written as DNA, the CDR3 is TGTGCCAGCAGCTTGGAGGCTAGCGGGAGGTTGAACAATGAGCAGTTCTTC. As protein: CASSLEASGRLNNEQFF.

CDR3 sequence reads: CASSYSGPSGLSTDTQYF. The CDR3 bases are TGTGCCAGCAGTTACTCAGGGCCTAGCGGGCTTAGCACAGATACGCAGTATTTT. The chain couples TRBV6-2 or TRBV6-3 to TRBJ2-3, with 8 bases aligning to TRBD2. CDR1 is MNHEY and CDR2 is SVGEGT in the germline V gene. This CDR3 is built from 18 residues. The trim removed 0 bases at V and 0 bases at J, leaving 8 bases unmatched.

The J gene is TRBJ2-3, the V gene TRBV5-4; D remains unclear. V lost 5 bases and J 0 bases, leaving 4 bases between the germline ends. Per germline, CDR1 SGHNT and CDR2 YYREEE (reference sequence). The CDR3 has 12 amino acids. CDR3 region: CASSSSTDTQYF. The CDR3 nucleotides are TGTGCCAGCAGTTCTAGCACAGATACGCAGTATTTT.